This T cell receptor (beta chain) was sequenced during a study of blood T cell repertoires in COVID-19. Looking at the study overall: Samples taken during acute and convalescent COVID-19 were collected in the United States, Italy and Spain. PBMCs, B-cell-depleted T cells, or T cells were the source of the cDNA or gDNA that made up the material.

Methods used by the authors: Reference gene primers were amplified, and this amplification served to estimate nucleated cell counts. TCRdb keeps only in-frame clones here, not all; method: immunoSEQ multiplex PCR. V and J calls and clone size come straight from that table; D and trimming were deduced from the DNA. The sample contains roughly 100,000 clones, approximately 90% of which appear only once. V lost 9 bases and J lost 4; bases outside the gene matches: 8. CDR1 and CDR2 from the germline V gene are LNHNV and YYDKDF (reference sequence). The length of the CDR3 is 14 residues. Sequencing was done on a sample of peripheral blood. This receptor was identified in a woman aged 80 or older in a cohort sampled during active COVID-19. The genes are TRBV15 and TRBJ2-1, with 8 bases that match TRBD2. The DNA for the CDR3 is TGTGCCACTCAGGGACTAGAGGGGTACAATGAGCAGTTCTTC. Translating gives CATQGLEGYNEQFF.